These 21 T cell receptor beta chains were sequenced from one sample in a study of blood T cells in healthy people across ages. Then a second PCR, running roughly 7 to 11 cycles, was carried out with a sample-barcoded 5' primer and a J-beta primer mix. TCRdb fed the 5' RACE reads into MiXCR, producing one record per CDR3 protein. Of hundreds of thousands of distinct CDR3 sequences listed, just over 55% are singletons. Input material: blood. The receptors come from a middle-aged man in good health.

J is TRBJ2-7 and V is TRBV10-2; D remains unclear. Trimming removed 2 bases at V and 0 bases at J, with 8 bases between. CDR1 and CDR2 (germline): WSHSY, SAAADI. This CDR3 contains 14 residues. DNA for the CDR3: TGCGCCAGCAGTGAGCCCCTAAGCTCCTACGAGCAGTACTTC. It translates to CASSEPLSSYEQYF.

The chain joins TRBV19 to TRBJ2-2, with D perhaps assigned TRBD1 or TRBD2 (5 bases each). In germline, CDR1 is LNHDA, CDR2 SQIVND (reference sequence). This CDR3 has 15 amino acids. V was pared by 6 bases and J by 4 bases, with 15 bases between. As DNA, the CDR3 is TGTGCCAGTAGCCCCCGCGTTGGGGGCACCGGGGAGCTGTTTTTT. It translates to CASSPRVGGTGELFF.

The chain is built from TRBV6-2 or TRBV6-3 and TRBJ1-1; D is unresolved. V was cut by 4 bases and J by 2 bases, with 8 bases left in between. The CDR3 spans 13 residues. The germline V gene encodes CDR1 MNHEY and CDR2 SVGEGT. The CDR3 region is CASSLTINTEAFF. DNA of the CDR3: TGTGCCAGCAGTTTGACCATTAACACTGAAGCTTTCTTT.

This chain joins TRBV6-6 and TRBJ2-1; 9 bases map to TRBD2. The CDR3 consists of 13 residues. Looked up from germline, CDR1 is MNHNY and CDR2 is SVGAGI (reference sequence). V trimming: 7 bases; J trimming: 3 bases; junction bases outside the gene matches: 1. The CDR3 DNA follows: TGTGCCAGCAAGCGGGAGGACTACAATGAGCAGTTCTTC. Encoded protein: CASKREDYNEQFF.

The rearrangement joins TRBV6-1 to TRBJ1-2, with TRBD1 matching over 8 bases. In germline, CDR1 is MNHNS, CDR2 SASEGT. The CDR3 totals 15 residues. V lost 6 bases, J lost 4 bases, and 10 bases stayed unmatched. CDR3 bases: TGTGCCAGCAGAGGCGACAGGGGCCTGCTCTATGGCTACACCTTC. Its protein product is CASRGDRGLLYGYTF.

J is TRBJ2-2 and V is TRBV7-2; TRBD2 is a possible D gene (6 bases). Germline V gene sequence: CDR1 SGHTA, CDR2 FQGNSA. This CDR3 has 16 residues. The ends were cut back, 5 bases at V and 2 bases at J, with 15 bases in the middle. The CDR3 nucleotides read TGTGCCAGCAGCCCCCCCGGGCGGGACAACACCGGGGAGCTGTTTTTT. Residues: CASSPPGRDNTGELFF.

This rearrangement joins TRBV14 to TRBJ2-1; D is undetermined. Deletions cut 2 bases from V and 9 bases from J, with 8 bases between. There are 12 residues in the CDR3. The germline V gene has CDR1 SGHDN and CDR2 FVKESK. CDR3 sequence: CASSQFEVEQFF. CDR3 bases: TGTGCCAGCAGCCAATTTGAGGTTGAGCAGTTCTTC.

This clonotype was picked up a small number of times. Here the CDR3 reads CASSAGGDEQYF. The CDR3 nucleotides are TGTGCCAGCAGTGCAGGGGGCGACGAGCAGTACTTC. The chain couples TRBV25-1 to TRBJ2-7, with 8 nucleotides matching TRBD1. The CDR3 loop spans 12 amino acids. V lost 4 bases to trimming and J lost 5 bases; unmatched junction nucleotides: 1. Germline-derived CDR1 and CDR2 are MGHDK and SYGVNS.

The chain links TRBV7-9 to TRBJ1-1; D is uncertain. The germline V gene has CDR1 SEHNR and CDR2 FQNEAQ (reference sequence). The CDR3 sequence is 16 residues long. V was trimmed by 0 bases and J by 3 bases, leaving 14 bases between them. For the CDR3, the DNA is TGTGCCAGCAGCTTAGCTCGCCATCAGGTAGACACTGAAGCTTTCTTT. Residues: CASSLARHQVDTEAFF.

The rearrangement links TRBV4-2 to TRBJ2-1; D is unclear. The V and J ends lost 6 bases and 0 bases respectively, with 15 bases between them. The CDR3 sequence is 16 residues long. CDR1 is LGHNA and CDR2 is YNFKEQ in the germline V gene. The CDR3 coding sequence is TGTGCCAGCAGTGCAAACGCAGAAAGCTCCTACAATGAGCAGTTCTTC. The encoded protein is CASSANAESSYNEQFF.

This rearrangement joins TRBV2 to TRBJ2-1; weak D call: TRBD2 (5 bases). Germline V gene data show CDR1 as SNHLY and CDR2 as FYNNEI. V lost 10 bases and J lost 7, with 17 bases in between. The CDR3 totals 13 residues. In DNA, the CDR3 is TGTGCCACCTCGTCAGAGGGCCTGAATGAGCAGTTCTTC. Translated, it gives CATSSEGLNEQFF.

This clonotype occurred a few times. The rearrangement uses TRBV4-2 and TRBJ2-3, with a weak D call TRBD1 (5 bases). Germline lookup yields CDR1 LGHNA and CDR2 YNFKEQ. Trimming pared 1 base from V and 4 bases from J, leaving 12 bases between. The CDR3 spans 15 residues. Here the CDR3 DNA reads TGTGCCAGCAGCCAAGGGCTGGGGCGGCCAGATACGCAGTATTTT. Translation gives CASSQGLGRPDTQYF.

This clonotype was seen a single time. This chain uses TRBV28 with TRBJ1-5, with D tentatively TRBD1 (5 bases). CDR3 length: 16 residues. Between the trimmed V and J ends, which lost 6 bases and 7 bases, there was a span of 22 bases. The V gene's germline CDR1 is MDHEN and CDR2 SYDVKM. CDR3 residues: CASSHYVGTRNQPQHF. In DNA form, the CDR3 reads TGTGCCAGCAGCCATTACGTGGGGACTAGGAACCAGCCCCAGCATTTT.

V gene TRBV19 combines with J gene TRBJ2-7, with a tentative D call TRBD1 (6 bases). The CDR3 is 15 residues long. Germline V gene data show CDR1 as LNHDA and CDR2 as SQIVND (reference sequence). Trimming removed 7 bases from V and 3 bases from J, with 19 bases in between. CDR3 sequence: CASKPSGDPGYEQYF. The CDR3 bases are TGTGCCAGTAAACCGTCAGGGGATCCTGGCTACGAGCAGTACTTC.

The gene calls are TRBV28 and TRBJ1-1; maybe TRBD1 (5 bases). The V gene lost 5 bases and the J gene lost 4 bases, with 17 bases spanning the gap. CDR3 size: 15 residues. CDR1 is MDHEN and CDR2 is SYDVKM in the germline V gene. This CDR3 is CASSLPGGPATEAFF. As DNA, the CDR3 is TGTGCCAGCAGTCTCCCCGGGGGACCGGCCACTGAAGCTTTCTTT. Combining the CDR3 with reference TRBV28 and TRBJ1-1 gives the whole variable domain DVKVTQSSRYLVKRTGEKVFLECVQDMDHENMFWYRQDPGLGLRLIYFSYDVKMKEKGDIPEGYSVSREKKERFSLILESASTNQTSMYLCASSLPGGPATEAFFGQGTRLTVV.

This clonotype occurred a few times. The CDR3 loop is CASSVSWEGASPLHF. The CDR3 nucleotides are TGTGCCAGCAGCGTTTCCTGGGAAGGTGCATCACCCCTCCACTTT. The chain recombines TRBV9 with TRBJ1-6; no firm D call. Between the trimmed V and J ends, which lost 2 bases and 10 bases, there was a span of 16 bases. This CDR3 is built from 15 residues. Germline values: CDR1 SGDLS, CDR2 YYNGEE.

The chain couples TRBV18 to TRBJ2-5; D not resolved. CDR3 size: 16 residues. V gave up 1 base and J gave up 4 bases, with 16 bases separating them. The V gene's germline CDR1 is KGHSH and CDR2 LQKENI. The CDR3 reads CASSPRRWDSVETQYF. Here the CDR3 DNA reads TGTGCCAGCTCACCACGGAGATGGGATTCCGTAGAGACCCAGTACTTC.

This clonotype has only one observation. This rearrangement joins TRBV9 to TRBJ2-2; D ambiguous. Germline lookup yields CDR1 SGDLS and CDR2 YYNGEE. The V and J ends lost 0 bases and 0 bases respectively, with 6 bases between them. The CDR3 consists of 15 residues. The CDR3 sequence is CASSVAGSNTGELFF. The CDR3 DNA reads TGTGCCAGCAGCGTAGCCGGGTCGAACACCGGGGAGCTGTTTTTT.

The rearrangement joins TRBV6-2 or TRBV6-3 to TRBJ2-5; D not resolved. V was trimmed by 8 bases and J by 10 bases, leaving 11 bases between them. The CDR3 is 10 residues long. The V gene's germline CDR1 is MNHEY and CDR2 SVGEGT. In DNA, the CDR3 is TGTGCCAGCGGCGATTGGGGCCAGTACTTC. Amino acid sequence: CASGDWGQYF.

This clonotype was detected only a few times. J is TRBJ2-3 and V is TRBV10-3, with 9 bases matching TRBD2. The trim removed 1 base at V and 5 bases at J, leaving 1 base unmatched. From germline, CDR1 is ENHRY and CDR2 SYGVKD. The CDR3 is made up of 14 amino acids. The CDR3 DNA reads TGTGCCATCAGTGAGTTTAGCGGGGGAGATACGCAGTATTTT. The encoded protein is CAISEFSGGDTQYF.

The rearrangement links TRBV4-2 to TRBJ2-5, with TRBD2 matching 7 bases. The CDR3 extends over 16 amino acids. Germline V CDR1 and CDR2: LGHNA, YNFKEQ. Losses at the gene ends were 1 base for V and 5 bases for J; bases not matched to a gene: 10. DNA of the CDR3: TGTGCCAGCAGCCAAGTTTCACTAGCGATCTTGGAGACCCAGTACTTC. It codes for CASSQVSLAILETQYF.